Below, 30 T cell receptor beta chains from the same sample are listed, as sequenced in a study of T-cell reconstitution after alpha-beta-depleted transplantation in children. Construction of the TCRbeta library involved unique molecular identifiers. Using its own MiXCR run on the PCR reads, TCRdb lists one record per CDR3 protein. The table records about 240,000 distinct CDR3 sequences, 12% of them present only once. Source: PBMCs from the stem cell graft donor, taken from the stem cell graft. The receptor set was obtained from a human donor who donated a stem cell graft to a child with acute lymphoblastic leukemia.

This clonotype was seen at least ten times. The V gene is TRBV24-1, the J gene TRBJ1-1, with TRBD1 as a possible D gene (5 bases). Germline V gene data show CDR1 as KGHDR and CDR2 as SFDVKD. The CDR3 loop spans 16 amino acids. V lost 4 bases and J 1 base, leaving 15 bases between the germline ends. The CDR3 DNA follows: TGTGCCACCAGTGACCGGGGGTTTACGAGGAACACTGAAGCTTTCTTT. Its protein product is CATSDRGFTRNTEAFF.

This clonotype was counted many times. CDR3 nucleotide sequence: TGTGCCACCAGACAGGGTTATGGCTACACCTTC. As protein: CATRQGYGYTF. The V and J genes are TRBV28 and TRBJ1-2; 7 bases are a match to TRBD1. Germline trimming cut 10 bases from V and 5 bases from J; bases unmatched to any gene: 4. Germline CDR1 reads MDHEN; CDR2 reads SYDVKM. The CDR3 spans 11 residues.

This clonotype came up many times. V is TRBV12-3 or TRBV12-4 and J is TRBJ2-5; no clear D gene. The germline V and J ends were trimmed by 3 bases and 5 bases, with 13 bases remaining between them. CDR3 size: 14 residues. DNA of the CDR3: TGTGCCAGCAGTTTGTTCAGGCCTGTGGAGACCCAGTACTTC. Protein product: CASSLFRPVETQYF.

At least ten counts were recorded for this clonotype. V and J are TRBV7-9 and TRBJ2-4, with D perhaps TRBD2 (5 bases). The CDR3 extends over 14 amino acids. Deletions cut 6 bases from V and 3 bases from J, with 12 bases between. Germline CDR1 is SEHNR and CDR2 is FQNEAQ (reference sequence). The CDR3 bases are TGTGCCAGCAGAAGCGAAGGAGGCAAAAACATTCAGTACTTC. Translation gives CASRSEGGKNIQYF.

This clonotype was seen ten or more times. V is TRBV27 and J is TRBJ2-7; possibly TRBD2 for D (5 bases). The CDR3 extends over 16 amino acids. The germline V gene encodes CDR1 MNHEY and CDR2 SMNVEV (reference sequence). The V end lost 4 bases, the J end lost 2 bases, and 18 bases lay between the germline ends. The CDR3 is CASSYSPSGTTYEQYF. The CDR3 bases are TGTGCCAGCAGTTACTCCCCGAGCGGAACTACCTACGAGCAGTACTTC.

The chain employs TRBV7-2 and TRBJ2-7, with 7 bases aligning to TRBD1. Germline loops: CDR1 SGHTA, CDR2 FQGNSA. Trimming removed 5 bases from V and 0 bases from J; junction bases left unmatched: 7. The CDR3 runs to 15 residues. This chain's CDR3 is CASSRQGSSSYEQYF. In nucleotides, the CDR3 is TGTGCCAGCAGCCGACAGGGATCGAGCTCCTACGAGCAGTACTTC.

The chain is built from TRBV2 and TRBJ2-7, with D maybe TRBD1 (5 bases). Trimming removed 7 bases from V and 2 bases from J, with 12 bases in between. The CDR3 runs 13 residues. Germline CDR1 reads SNHLY; CDR2 reads FYNNEI. In DNA, the CDR3 is TGTGCCAGCAAGGGGTACCTAACCTACGAGCAGTACTTC. Its translation is CASKGYLTYEQYF. The variable domain in full, completed from reference TRBV2 and TRBJ2-7, reads EPEVTQTPSHQVTQMGQEVILRCVPISNHLYFYWYRQILGQKVEFLVSFYNNEISEKSEIFDDQFSVERPDGSNFTLKIRSTKLEDSAMYFCASKGYLTYEQYFGPGTRLTVT.

This clonotype has at least ten counts. The chain couples TRBV12-3 or TRBV12-4 to TRBJ2-7; D gene uncertain. CDR3 size: 13 residues. The V gene lost 6 bases and the J gene lost 7 bases, with 16 bases spanning the gap. CDR3 protein: CASSTLGSREQYF. The CDR3 DNA follows: TGTGCCAGCAGCACTTTGGGGTCGAGGGAGCAGTACTTC.

In this sample, this clonotype turned up many times. The J gene is TRBJ1-2, the V gene TRBV20-1; tentative D call: TRBD1 (6 bases). Germline V gene sequence: CDR1 DFQATT, CDR2 SNEGSKA (reference sequence). The V gene lost 5 bases and the J gene lost 9 bases, with 13 bases spanning the gap. The CDR3 consists of 11 residues. The CDR3 coding sequence is TGCAGTGCTGCAGGGGTCGGCAGCTACACCTTC. Its protein product is CSAAGVGSYTF.

This clonotype was seen many times. The J gene is TRBJ2-3, the V gene TRBV12-3 or TRBV12-4; D possibly corresponds to TRBD2 (6 bases). Trimming pared 7 bases from V and 3 bases from J, leaving 14 bases between. The CDR3 is made up of 14 amino acids. CDR3 sequence reads: CASTLGGTTDTQYF. The CDR3 DNA reads TGTGCCAGCACCCTCGGCGGGACTACAGATACGCAGTATTTT.

This sequence joins TRBV20-1 and TRBJ1-5; D is ambiguous. CDR1 is DFQATT and CDR2 is SNEGSKA in the germline V gene (reference sequence). This CDR3 is built from 15 residues. V gave up 3 bases and J gave up 5 bases, with 17 bases separating them. The CDR3: CSASTWRHGHQPQHF. The CDR3 coding sequence is TGCAGTGCTAGTACTTGGCGACATGGTCATCAGCCCCAGCATTTT.

This clonotype occurred many times. The chain couples TRBV5-1 to TRBJ2-1; 9 bases match TRBD2. The V and J ends lost 1 base and 5 bases, in that order; junction bases with no gene match: 4. The CDR3 length is 15 residues. The germline gives CDR1 SGHRS, CDR2 YFSETQ. The CDR3 protein is CASSLNLAGHNEQFF. CDR3 sequence (DNA): TGCGCCAGCAGCTTGAATCTAGCGGGACACAATGAGCAGTTCTTC. Based on the CDR3 plus reference TRBV5-1 and TRBJ2-1, the full variable domain is KAGVTQTPRYLIKTRGQQVTLSCSPISGHRSVSWYQQTPGQGLQFLFEYFSETQRNKGNFPGRFSGRQFSNSRSEMNVSTLELGDSALYLCASSLNLAGHNEQFFGPGTRLTVL.

The V and J genes are TRBV20-1 and TRBJ2-1; the match to TRBD2 covers 11 bases. The CDR3 loop spans 14 amino acids. V lost 3 bases, J lost 9 bases, and 7 bases stayed unmatched. Per germline, CDR1 DFQATT and CDR2 SNEGSKA (reference sequence). DNA for the CDR3: TGCAGTGCTAGTCTCTCTAGCGGGGGGCTTGAGCAGTTCTTC. Its translation is CSASLSSGGLEQFF.

This clonotype has a count of ten or more. This chain joins TRBV28 and TRBJ2-1; the D gene is possibly TRBD2 (7 bases). Trimming left V 7 bases short and J 4 bases short, with 17 bases between. This CDR3 region has 15 residues. Looked up from germline, CDR1 is MDHEN and CDR2 is SYDVKM. CDR3 loop: CASTPGGRIYNEQFF. The DNA of the CDR3 is TGTGCCAGCACCCCGGGGGGCAGAATTTACAATGAGCAGTTCTTC.

The DNA of the CDR3 is TGTGCCAGCAGTTTCTCACAGAACAGGAAATCCCTAAACACCATATATTTT. Its translation: CASSFSQNRKSLNTIYF. The chain is built from TRBV6-5 and TRBJ1-3, with D possibly TRBD1 on 5 matching bases. The V gene's germline CDR1 is MNHEY and CDR2 SVGAGI. CDR3 length equals 17 residues. V was cut by 4 bases and J by 6 bases, with 22 bases left in between.

This clonotype has at least ten counts. The chain links TRBV7-8 to TRBJ1-5; D perhaps matches TRBD1 (5 bases). Germline V gene lookup returns CDR1 SGHVS and CDR2 FQNEAQ. V shed 6 bases and J shed 1 base, with 10 bases lying between them. CDR3 length: 14 residues. The CDR3 here is CASRLGASNQPQHF. In nucleotides, the CDR3 is TGTGCCAGCAGACTAGGGGCCAGCAATCAGCCCCAGCATTTT.

A few counts support this clonotype. The chain recombines TRBV2 with TRBJ1-3; perhaps TRBD1 as D (5 bases). Germline V gives CDR1 SNHLY, CDR2 FYNNEI. The CDR3 covers 16 residues. V was trimmed by 5 bases and J by 0 bases, leaving 14 bases between them. The CDR3 protein is CASSRGGYSSGNTIYF. CDR3 coding DNA: TGTGCCAGCAGTCGTGGGGGATACAGCTCTGGAAACACCATATATTTT.

This clonotype occurred many times. The junction and the germline gene differ at one end; a read error may be behind it. The V and J genes are TRBV27 and TRBJ2-7; D gene ambiguous. The CDR3 covers 16 residues. Germline V gives CDR1 MNHEY, CDR2 SMNVEV (reference sequence). The CDR3 spells CASSLSVTAPSHEQYF. CDR3 in DNA: TGTGCCAGCAGTTTATCGGTAACAGCTCCCTCCCACGAGCAGTACTTC.

This clonotype was counted many times. CDR3 sequence: CASSSRTGENEKLFF. As DNA, the CDR3 is TGTGCCAGCAGCTCGCGGACAGGGGAGAATGAAAAACTGTTTTTT. The chain employs TRBV11-3 and TRBJ1-4, with 9 bases that match TRBD1. Germline assignment: CDR1 SGHNT and CDR2 YENEEA. Trimming cost V 4 bases and J 5 bases; bases outside gene matches: 5. The CDR3 extends over 15 amino acids.

This clonotype came up many times. The chain couples TRBV6-2 or TRBV6-3 to TRBJ1-5, with TRBD1 as a possible D gene (6 bases). The germline V gene has CDR1 MNHEY and CDR2 SVGEGT. The CDR3 runs 13 residues. Trimming took off 6 bases at V and 16 bases at J, with 22 bases between the two ends. The CDR3 DNA sequence: TGTGCCAGCAGCGATAATCGACAGGCCCACTACCATTTT. Translating gives CASSDNRQAHYHF.

This clonotype was seen many times. The rearrangement joins TRBV7-6 to TRBJ2-7; TRBD1 or TRBD2 may be the D gene (5 bases each). V was cut by 5 bases and J by 2 bases, with 13 bases left in between. CDR3 length equals 14 residues. CDR1 SGHVS and CDR2 FNYEAQ come from the germline V gene. The CDR3 nucleotides read TGTGCCAGCAGCCAAGGGGACGGACCCTACGAGCAGTACTTC. Translating gives CASSQGDGPYEQYF.

This clonotype was detected ten times or more. The rearrangement joins TRBV20-1 to TRBJ1-6; D might be TRBD1 (6 bases). The CDR3 is 14 residues long. With 5 bases removed from V and 9 bases from J, the gap between germline ends came to 17 bases. CDR1 is DFQATT, CDR2 SNEGSKA, per germline (reference sequence). CDR3 sequence reads: CSAYDGQLLSPLHF. CDR3 DNA: TGCAGTGCTTACGACGGACAGCTACTTTCACCCCTCCACTTT.

This clonotype was seen many times. The gene calls are TRBV28 and TRBJ2-7; possibly TRBD1 for D (5 bases). There are 14 residues in the CDR3. CDR1 and CDR2 from the germline V gene are MDHEN and SYDVKM. With 5 bases removed from V and 3 bases from J, the gap between germline ends came to 14 bases. The CDR3 DNA reads as TGTGCCAGCAGTATAACTTCTACAGGCTACGAGCAGTACTTC. Amino acid sequence: CASSITSTGYEQYF.

This clonotype is a singleton in its sample. The genes are TRBV11-1 and TRBJ2-7; D remains ambiguous. Germline lookup yields CDR1 SGHAT and CDR2 FQDESV (reference sequence). The CDR3 spans 14 residues. Trimming shortened V by 5 bases and J by 0 bases, and 11 bases separated the two germline ends. CDR3 sequence (DNA): TGTGCCAGCAGCCCACGGTTCATCTCCTACGAGCAGTACTTC. Encoded protein: CASSPRFISYEQYF.

At least ten counts were recorded for this clonotype. J is TRBJ2-7 and V is TRBV20-1, with no clear D. Trimming left V 4 bases short and J 2 bases short, with 0 bases between. Germline V gene data show CDR1 as DFQATT and CDR2 as SNEGSKA (reference sequence). The CDR3 spans 9 residues. In nucleotides, the CDR3 is TGCAGTGCTACCTACGAGCAGTACTTC. It encodes CSATYEQYF.

This clonotype was counted ten times or more. The chain combines TRBV11-2 with TRBJ2-5, with 8 bases that match TRBD1. V lost 5 bases and J lost 2; bases outside the gene matches: 10. The CDR3 is made up of 16 amino acids. Germline assignment: CDR1 SGHAT and CDR2 FQNNGV. In DNA, the CDR3 is TGTGCCAGCAGCCGCCTCGGGACAGGTCAACAAGAGACCCAGTACTTC. This gives the protein CASSRLGTGQQETQYF.

This clonotype was counted at least ten times. This sequence joins TRBV6-5 and TRBJ1-2, with TRBD1 matching over 9 bases. The CDR3 sequence is 13 residues long. Germline-derived CDR1 and CDR2 are MNHEY and SVGAGI. The V gene end was trimmed by 8 bases and the J gene end by 7 bases; junction bases not matched to a gene: 8. In nucleotides, the CDR3 is TGTGCCAGCGGGGGGACAGGGAAGGTTGGCTACACCTTC. It encodes CASGGTGKVGYTF.

The CDR3 loop is CASSQGSLQREYTGELFF. CDR3 nucleotides: TGCGCCAGCAGCCAAGGATCCCTGCAGCGGGAGTACACCGGGGAGCTGTTTTTT. The rearrangement uses TRBV4-3 and TRBJ2-2, with 8 bases identical to TRBD2. The ends lost 1 base at V and 3 bases at J; junction bases unmatched: 10. Germline V lookup: CDR1 LGHNA, CDR2 YSLEER. The CDR3 sequence is 18 residues long.

This clonotype was seen ten or more times. This chain connects TRBV20-1 to TRBJ1-1, with TRBD1 identical over 8 bases. Germline trimming cut 8 bases from V and 1 base from J; bases unmatched to any gene: 3. There are 12 residues in the CDR3. The germline CDR1 and CDR2 sequences are DFQATT and SNEGSKA (reference sequence). The CDR3 DNA follows: TGCAGTCCGGGACAGGAGAACACTGAAGCTTTCTTT. Its protein is CSPGQENTEAFF.

This clonotype was recorded at least ten times. The chain links TRBV4-2 to TRBJ1-1; D may be TRBD1 (5 bases). Germline CDR1 reads LGHNA; CDR2 reads YNFKEQ. The CDR3 is 14 amino acids. V gave up 0 bases and J gave up 7 bases, with 12 bases separating them. The CDR3 DNA is TGTGCCAGCAGCCAAGATATAGGGGCGATTGAAGCTTTCTTT. Encoded protein: CASSQDIGAIEAFF.